This T cell receptor beta chain comes out of a study of blood T cells in healthy people across ages. Study-wide background: The capture of about one barcoded beta molecule per two T cells was achieved by template switching.

Each sample used at least 6 million PBMCs. Through a sample-barcoded 5' primer and a J-beta primer mix, a second PCR was run for roughly 7 to 12 cycles. A template-switch adaptor containing 12 random nucleotides labeled each cDNA molecule. Each sample yielded at least 2.5 million CDR3-containing paired-end reads. One entry per CDR3 protein, called by TCRdb with MiXCR from the 5' RACE reads. This sample has 890,000 or so distinct CDR3 sequences, with less than 80% found just once. Between the trimmed V and J ends, which lost 1 base and 7 bases, there was a span of 10 bases. This CDR3 spans 13 amino acids. Germline V gene lookup returns CDR1 SNHLY and CDR2 FYNNEI.

The source is a man aged 25-45 years in good health. The V call is TRBV2, the J call TRBJ1-2; D perhaps matches TRBD1 (5 bases). Input material: blood. This chain's CDR3 is CASSEGRGAGYTF. The CDR3 DNA sequence: TGTGCCAGCAGTGAAGGGAGGGGAGCTGGCTACACCTTC.